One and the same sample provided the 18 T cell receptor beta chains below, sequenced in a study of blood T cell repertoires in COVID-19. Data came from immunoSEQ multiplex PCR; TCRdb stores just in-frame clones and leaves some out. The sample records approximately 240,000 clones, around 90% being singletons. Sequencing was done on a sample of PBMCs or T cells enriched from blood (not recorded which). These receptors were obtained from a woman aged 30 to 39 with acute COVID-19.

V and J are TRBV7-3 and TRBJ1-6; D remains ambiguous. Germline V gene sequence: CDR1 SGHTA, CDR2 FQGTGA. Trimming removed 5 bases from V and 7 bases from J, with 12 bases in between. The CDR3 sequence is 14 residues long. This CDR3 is CASSPGNQNSPLHF. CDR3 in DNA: TGTGCCAGCAGCCCCGGGAACCAGAATTCACCCCTCCACTTT.

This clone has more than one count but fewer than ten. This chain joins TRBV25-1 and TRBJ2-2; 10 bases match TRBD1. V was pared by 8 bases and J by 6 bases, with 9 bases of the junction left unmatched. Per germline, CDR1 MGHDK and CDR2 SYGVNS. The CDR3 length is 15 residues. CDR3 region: CASRPGQGPPGELFF. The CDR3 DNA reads TGTGCCAGCCGTCCGGGACAGGGGCCCCCCGGGGAGCTGTTTTTT. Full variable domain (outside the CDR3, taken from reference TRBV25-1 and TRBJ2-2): EADIYQTPRYLVIGTGKKITLECSQTMGHDKMYWYQQDPGMELHLIHYSYGVNSTEKGDLSSESTVSRIRTEHFPLTLESARPSHTSQYLCASRPGQGPPGELFFGEGSRLTVL.

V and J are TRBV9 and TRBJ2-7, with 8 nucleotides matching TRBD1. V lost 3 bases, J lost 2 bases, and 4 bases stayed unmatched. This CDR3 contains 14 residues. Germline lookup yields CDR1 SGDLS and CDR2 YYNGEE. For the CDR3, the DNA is TGTGCCAGCAGCGCCGGGACAGGTACCTACGAGCAGTACTTC. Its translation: CASSAGTGTYEQYF.

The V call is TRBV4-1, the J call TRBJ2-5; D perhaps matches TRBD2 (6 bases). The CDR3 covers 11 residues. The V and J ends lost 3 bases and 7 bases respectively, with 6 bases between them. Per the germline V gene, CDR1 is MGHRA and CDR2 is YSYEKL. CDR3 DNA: TGCGCCAGCAGCCAGGAGGGGACCCAGTACTTC. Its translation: CASSQEGTQYF.

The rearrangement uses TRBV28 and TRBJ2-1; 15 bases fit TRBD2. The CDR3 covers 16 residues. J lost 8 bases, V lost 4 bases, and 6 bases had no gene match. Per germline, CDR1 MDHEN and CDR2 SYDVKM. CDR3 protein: CASSSTGTSGRYEQFF. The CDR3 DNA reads TGTGCCAGCAGTTCAACCGGGACTAGCGGGAGGTATGAGCAGTTCTTC.

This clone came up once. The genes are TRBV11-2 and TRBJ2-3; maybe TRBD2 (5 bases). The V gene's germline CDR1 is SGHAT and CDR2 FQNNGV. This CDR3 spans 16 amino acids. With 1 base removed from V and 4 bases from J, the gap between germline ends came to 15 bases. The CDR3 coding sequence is TGTGCCAGCAGCTTAGTCCTAGCTGGTGGGCCAGATACGCAGTATTTT. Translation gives CASSLVLAGGPDTQYF.

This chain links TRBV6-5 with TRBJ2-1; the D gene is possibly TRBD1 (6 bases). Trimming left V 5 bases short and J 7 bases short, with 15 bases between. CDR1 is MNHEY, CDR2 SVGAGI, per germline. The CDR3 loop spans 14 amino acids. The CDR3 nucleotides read TGTGCCAGCAGTCCCAGACAGGTGGGGAATGAGCAGTTCTTC. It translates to CASSPRQVGNEQFF.

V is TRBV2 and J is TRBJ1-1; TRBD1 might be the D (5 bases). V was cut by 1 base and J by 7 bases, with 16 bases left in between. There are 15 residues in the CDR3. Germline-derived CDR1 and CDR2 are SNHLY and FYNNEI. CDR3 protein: CASSEGEAWDGEAFF. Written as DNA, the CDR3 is TGTGCCAGCAGTGAAGGGGAGGCCTGGGACGGTGAAGCTTTCTTT.

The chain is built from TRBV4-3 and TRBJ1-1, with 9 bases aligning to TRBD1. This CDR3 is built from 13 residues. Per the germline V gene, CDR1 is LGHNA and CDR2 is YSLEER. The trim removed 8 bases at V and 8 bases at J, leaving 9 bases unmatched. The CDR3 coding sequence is TGCGCCAGCCGGACTACAGGGGGCCGGGAAGCTTTCTTT. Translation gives CASRTTGGREAFF.

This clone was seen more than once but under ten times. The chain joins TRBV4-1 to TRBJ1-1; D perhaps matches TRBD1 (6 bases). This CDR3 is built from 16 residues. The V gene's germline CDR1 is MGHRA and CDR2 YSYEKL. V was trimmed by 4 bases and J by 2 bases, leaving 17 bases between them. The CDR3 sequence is CASSPLDRTANTEAFF. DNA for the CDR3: TGCGCCAGCAGCCCCTTGGATCGGACAGCTAACACTGAAGCTTTCTTT.

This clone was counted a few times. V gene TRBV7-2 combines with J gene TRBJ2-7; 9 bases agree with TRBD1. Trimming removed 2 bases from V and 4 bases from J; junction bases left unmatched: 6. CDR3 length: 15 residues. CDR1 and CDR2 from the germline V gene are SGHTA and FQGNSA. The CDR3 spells CASSLQGQGRYEQYF. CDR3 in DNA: TGTGCCAGCAGCTTACAGGGACAGGGAAGATACGAGCAGTACTTC.

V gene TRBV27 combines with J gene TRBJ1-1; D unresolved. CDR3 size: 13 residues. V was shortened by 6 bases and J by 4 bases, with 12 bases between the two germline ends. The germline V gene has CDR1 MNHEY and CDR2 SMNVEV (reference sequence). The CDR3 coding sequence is TGTGCCAGCAGCCCCCTGGGGAGCACTGAAGCTTTCTTT. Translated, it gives CASSPLGSTEAFF.

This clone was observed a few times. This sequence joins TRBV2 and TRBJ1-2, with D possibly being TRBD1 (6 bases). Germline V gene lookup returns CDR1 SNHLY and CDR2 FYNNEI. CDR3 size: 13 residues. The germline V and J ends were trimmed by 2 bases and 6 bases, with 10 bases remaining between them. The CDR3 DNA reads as TGTGCCAGCAGTGAAATGGCAGGGGATGGCTACACCTTC. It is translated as CASSEMAGDGYTF.

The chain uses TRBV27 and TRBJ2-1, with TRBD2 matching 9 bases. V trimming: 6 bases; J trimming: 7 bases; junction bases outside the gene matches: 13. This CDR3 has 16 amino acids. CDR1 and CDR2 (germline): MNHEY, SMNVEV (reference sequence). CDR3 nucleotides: TGTGCCAGCAGCCTAGCGGGACGGGCTAGTATGAATGAGCAGTTCTTC. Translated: CASSLAGRASMNEQFF.

CDR3: CASSQGMGGHDEQYF. CDR3 DNA sequence: TGTGCCAGCAGCCAAGGTATGGGGGGGCATGACGAGCAGTACTTC. The chain carries TRBV4-2 and TRBJ2-7; possible D gene TRBD2, 7 bases. This CDR3 is built from 15 residues. The germline gives CDR1 LGHNA, CDR2 YNFKEQ. V was cut by 1 base and J by 5 bases, with 15 bases left in between.

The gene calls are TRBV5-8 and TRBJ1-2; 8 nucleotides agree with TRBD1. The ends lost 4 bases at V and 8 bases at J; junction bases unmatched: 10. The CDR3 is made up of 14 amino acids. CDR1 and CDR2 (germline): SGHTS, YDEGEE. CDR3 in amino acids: CASSNTGGPDGYTF. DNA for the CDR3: TGTGCCAGCAGCAATACAGGGGGACCCGACGGCTACACCTTC.

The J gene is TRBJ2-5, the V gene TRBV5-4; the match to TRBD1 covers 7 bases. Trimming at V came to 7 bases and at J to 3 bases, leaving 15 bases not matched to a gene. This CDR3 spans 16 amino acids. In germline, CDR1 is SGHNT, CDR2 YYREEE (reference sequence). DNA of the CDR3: TGTGCCAGCGGTTTGGAAGTTGGCAGGGGGAAAGAGACCCAGTACTTC. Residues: CASGLEVGRGKETQYF.

CDR3 DNA sequence: TGTGCCATCAGTGATAGCGGGGGGTCTTGGAACGAGCAGTACTTC. This encodes CAISDSGGSWNEQYF. The rearrangement joins TRBV10-3 to TRBJ2-7; 10 bases map to TRBD2. The trim removed 3 bases at V and 5 bases at J, leaving 7 bases unmatched. Germline V gene sequence: CDR1 ENHRY, CDR2 SYGVKD. The CDR3 is 15 residues long.